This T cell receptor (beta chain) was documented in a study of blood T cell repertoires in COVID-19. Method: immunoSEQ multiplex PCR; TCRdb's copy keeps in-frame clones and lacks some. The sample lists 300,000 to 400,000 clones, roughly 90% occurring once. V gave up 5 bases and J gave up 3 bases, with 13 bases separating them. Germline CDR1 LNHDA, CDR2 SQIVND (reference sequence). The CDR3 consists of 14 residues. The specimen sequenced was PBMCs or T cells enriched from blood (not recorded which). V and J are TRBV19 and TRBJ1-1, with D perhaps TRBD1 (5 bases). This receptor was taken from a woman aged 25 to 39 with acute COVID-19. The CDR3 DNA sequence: TGTGCCAGTAGTGACGGGGGTGCGGACACTGAAGCTTTCTTT. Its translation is CASSDGGADTEAFF. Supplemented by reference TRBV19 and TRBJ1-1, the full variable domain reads DGGITQSPKYLFRKEGQNVTLSCEQNLNHDAMYWYRQDPGQGLRLIYYSQIVNDFQKGDIAEGYSVSREKKESFPLTVTSAQKNPTAFYLCASSDGGADTEAFFGQGTRLTVV.